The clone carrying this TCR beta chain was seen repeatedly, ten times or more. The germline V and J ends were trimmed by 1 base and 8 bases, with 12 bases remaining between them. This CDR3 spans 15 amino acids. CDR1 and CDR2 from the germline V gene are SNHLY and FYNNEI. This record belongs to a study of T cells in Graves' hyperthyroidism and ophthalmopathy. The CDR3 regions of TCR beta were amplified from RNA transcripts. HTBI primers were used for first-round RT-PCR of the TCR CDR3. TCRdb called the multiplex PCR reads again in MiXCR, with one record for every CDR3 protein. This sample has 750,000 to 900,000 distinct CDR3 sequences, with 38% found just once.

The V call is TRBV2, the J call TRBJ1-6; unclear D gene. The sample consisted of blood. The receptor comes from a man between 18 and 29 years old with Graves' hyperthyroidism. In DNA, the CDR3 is TGTGCCAGCAGTGAAGAATGGGATCTTGATTCACCCCTCCACTTT. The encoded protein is CASSEEWDLDSPLHF.